The clone carrying this T cell receptor (beta chain) has a handful of counts. Its antigen is still unknown. Each CDR3 protein gets one entry after TCRdb re-called the 5' RACE reads with MiXCR. The sample records some 290,000 distinct CDR3 sequences, about 17% being singletons. This sample is drawn from a study of T-cell memory formation after mild COVID-19. Study information: TCR clusters largely stayed donor specific. Findings and caveats of the study: Clones shrinking from day 15 to 85 showed even CD4/CD8 mixes; later expanders tilted CD4+. Unconfirmed was the SARS-CoV-2 specificity of second-wave clones that peaked on day 37. In pre-infection memory, a portion of responding clones appeared, which suggested that cross-reactive memory joined.

The V end was cut by 7 bases, the J end by 0 bases, with 10 bases between. The germline gives CDR1 MNHEY, CDR2 SVGEGT. This CDR3 comprises 14 residues. The clonotype was recovered from a young man who had mild COVID-19 (a few samples of this study predate the infection). Cell type and time point are not known. The chain combines TRBV6-2 or TRBV6-3 with TRBJ1-5; D uncertain. The sequencing input was PBMCs or a T cell subset sorted from them (not recorded which). The CDR3 sequence: CASMTGYSNQPQHF. The CDR3 bases are TGTGCCAGCATGACGGGATATAGCAATCAGCCCCAGCATTTT.